Each of the 17 T cell receptor beta chains below was sequenced from the same sample in a study of neoadjuvant nivolumab and ipilimumab in lung cancer. TCRdb's table, derived via immunoSEQ multiplex PCR, lists solely in-frame clones and lacks some. Of approximately 29,000 clones in the sample, 90% were seen once. The specimen was peripheral blood, collected after neoadjuvant nivolumab, alone or with ipilimumab, at or shortly before surgery. These receptors were collected from an adult with non-small cell lung cancer.

The chain uses TRBV6-5 and TRBJ2-7, with D possibly matching TRBD1 (6 bases). The V gene lost 6 bases and the J gene lost 0 bases, with 15 bases spanning the gap. Germline V gene sequence: CDR1 MNHEY, CDR2 SVGAGI. The CDR3 is 15 residues long. The CDR3 reads CASSSPRTDSYEQYF. CDR3 coding DNA: TGTGCCAGCAGCTCCCCCCGGACAGACTCCTACGAGCAGTACTTC.

Here the CDR3 reads CASSSATNTEAFF. DNA of the CDR3: TGTGCCAGCAGCTCCGCCACAAACACTGAAGCTTTCTTT. V and J are TRBV4-2 and TRBJ1-1; D unresolved. The CDR3 runs to 13 residues. Germline loops: CDR1 LGHNA, CDR2 YNFKEQ. The V end lost 5 bases, the J end lost 2 bases, and 9 bases lay between the germline ends.

The CDR3, as DNA: TGTGCCAGCAGCCAAGATATATCGGAAGAGCAGTACTTC. This encodes CASSQDISEEQYF. V usage is TRBV4-2 and J usage is TRBJ2-7, with no clear D. V lost 0 bases and J lost 7, with 10 bases in between. Germline lookup yields CDR1 LGHNA and CDR2 YNFKEQ. The CDR3 totals 13 residues.

This chain connects TRBV15 to TRBJ1-3, with D possibly TRBD1 on 6 matching bases. Germline loops: CDR1 LNHNV, CDR2 YYDKDF (reference sequence). V gave up 5 bases and J gave up 0 bases, with 11 bases separating them. The CDR3 contains 15 residues. This CDR3 reads CATSGDRSSGNTIYF. Here the CDR3 DNA reads TGTGCCACCAGCGGCGACAGGAGCTCTGGAAACACCATATATTTT.

The chain carries TRBV2 and TRBJ2-7; the match to TRBD1 covers 10 bases. This CDR3 is 13 amino acids long. Germline lookup yields CDR1 SNHLY and CDR2 FYNNEI. Germline trimming cut 7 bases from V and 6 bases from J; bases unmatched to any gene: 6. As DNA, the CDR3 is TGTGCCAGCAAAAGGACAGGGGGATCCGAGCAGTACTTC. Its translation is CASKRTGGSEQYF.

The V call is TRBV12-5, the J call TRBJ1-1; tentative D call: TRBD1 (6 bases). With 0 bases removed from V and 6 bases from J, the gap between germline ends came to 14 bases. CDR3 length: 15 amino acids. CDR1 LGHNT and CDR2 FRNRAP come from the germline V gene. As DNA, the CDR3 is TGTGCTAGTGGTTTGGTAGACGGACAGTCCTCTGAAGCTTTCTTT. It encodes CASGLVDGQSSEAFF.

CDR3 in amino acids: CASSQDREISYGYTF. The CDR3, as DNA: TGCGCCAGCAGCCAAGATAGAGAGATTTCCTATGGCTACACCTTC. The J gene is TRBJ1-2, the V gene TRBV4-3; D gene ambiguous. The CDR3 consists of 15 residues. Germline CDR1 LGHNA, CDR2 YSLEER. Trimming pared 0 bases from V and 4 bases from J, leaving 12 bases between.

This chain connects TRBV5-5 to TRBJ1-2, with 10 bases identical to TRBD1. V lost 0 bases to trimming and J lost 13 bases; unmatched junction nucleotides: 6. Germline V CDR1 and CDR2: SGHKS, YYEKEE (reference sequence). The CDR3 is 13 amino acids. The CDR3 reads CASSLAGTGVSTF. In nucleotides, the CDR3 is TGTGCCAGCAGCTTGGCCGGGACAGGGGTGAGCACCTTC.

This clone has a handful of counts. V is TRBV11-1 and J is TRBJ2-3, with 7 bases identical to TRBD1. The CDR3 extends over 16 amino acids. Germline-derived CDR1 and CDR2 are SGHAT and FQDESV (reference sequence). V dropped 5 bases and J dropped 0; count of bases not matched to a gene: 8. CDR3 DNA: TGTGCCAGCAGCCACCGGGACAGACCTAGCACAGATACGCAGTATTTT. As protein: CASSHRDRPSTDTQYF.

The rearrangement uses TRBV5-1 and TRBJ1-5, with D tentatively TRBD1 (5 bases). V lost 1 base and J lost 5, with 7 bases in between. The CDR3 has 13 residues. Germline assignment: CDR1 SGHRS and CDR2 YFSETQ. The CDR3 coding sequence is TGCGCCAGCAGCTTGTGGGGGGATCAGCCCCAGCATTTT. The encoded protein is CASSLWGDQPQHF.

V usage is TRBV6-5 and J usage is TRBJ1-6, with D tentatively TRBD1 (6 bases). V was trimmed by 5 bases and J by 10 bases, leaving 18 bases between them. CDR3 length: 15 residues. The germline V gene has CDR1 MNHEY and CDR2 SVGAGI. The CDR3 coding sequence is TGTGCCAGCAGTAAGAATTCAGGGGCAAGGTCACCCCTCCACTTT. This codes for CASSKNSGARSPLHF.

V usage is TRBV5-5 and J usage is TRBJ2-1; 7 nucleotides match TRBD1. CDR1 and CDR2 from the germline V gene are SGHKS and YYEKEE (reference sequence). The CDR3 sequence is 14 residues long. Trimming cost V 6 bases and J 0 bases; bases outside gene matches: 3. The CDR3 bases are TGTGCCAGCACCGGACAGGACTCCTACAATGAGCAGTTCTTC. This encodes CASTGQDSYNEQFF.

The rearrangement links TRBV5-5 to TRBJ2-7; no firm D call. The V and J ends lost 4 bases and 11 bases respectively, with 16 bases between them. Germline CDR1 reads SGHKS; CDR2 reads YYEKEE (reference sequence). This CDR3 contains 12 residues. The CDR3 here is CASSPLPGEEYF. DNA of the CDR3: TGTGCCAGCAGCCCGCTACCCGGTGAGGAGTACTTC.

The CDR3, as DNA: TGTGCCAGCAGCGTAGCGGGGAACACCGGGGAGCTGTTTTTT. It specifies CASSVAGNTGELFF. This chain uses TRBV9 with TRBJ2-2; D unclear. In germline, CDR1 is SGDLS, CDR2 YYNGEE. This CDR3 has 14 residues. V dropped 0 bases and J dropped 1 base, with 4 bases sitting between them.

This sequence joins TRBV4-2 and TRBJ2-1; tentatively, D is TRBD1 (6 bases). V lost 0 bases and J lost 8, with 26 bases in between. Germline V lookup: CDR1 LGHNA, CDR2 YNFKEQ. This CDR3 has 19 amino acids. The CDR3 DNA follows: TGTGCCAGCAGCCAAGAGGAGAGGGGATCGAGAAGGGGGTGGGATGAGCAGTTCTTC. Protein sequence: CASSQEERGSRRGWDEQFF.

CDR3 residues: CASNREDRGNYGYTF. In DNA, the CDR3 is TGTGCCAGCAACAGGGAGGACAGGGGGAACTATGGCTACACCTTC. This chain links TRBV6-1 with TRBJ1-2; 10 nucleotides align to TRBD1. The V gene's germline CDR1 is MNHNS and CDR2 SASEGT. V dropped 7 bases and J dropped 2; count of bases not matched to a gene: 7. There are 15 residues in the CDR3.

The CDR3 DNA reads as TGTGCCACTACCTCCCGGGGAGGCCCCGAAGAGACCCAGTACTTC. Its protein is CATTSRGGPEETQYF. This chain links TRBV6-5 with TRBJ2-5, with D tentatively TRBD2 (6 bases). V was cut by 10 bases and J by 3 bases, with 21 bases left in between. Germline V gene lookup returns CDR1 MNHEY and CDR2 SVGAGI. The CDR3 has 15 residues.